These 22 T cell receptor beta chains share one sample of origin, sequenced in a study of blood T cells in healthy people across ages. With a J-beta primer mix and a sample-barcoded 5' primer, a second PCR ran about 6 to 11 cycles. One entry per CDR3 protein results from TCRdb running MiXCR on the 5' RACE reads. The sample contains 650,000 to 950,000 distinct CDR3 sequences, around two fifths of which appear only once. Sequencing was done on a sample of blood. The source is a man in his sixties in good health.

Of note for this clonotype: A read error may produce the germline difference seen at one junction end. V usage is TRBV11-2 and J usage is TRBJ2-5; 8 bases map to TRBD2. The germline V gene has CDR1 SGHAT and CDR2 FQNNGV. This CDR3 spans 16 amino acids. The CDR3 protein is CASSPAGGTGQETPYF. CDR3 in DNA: TGTGCCAGCAGCCCCGCGGGGGGTACGGGACAAGAGACCCCGTACTTC.

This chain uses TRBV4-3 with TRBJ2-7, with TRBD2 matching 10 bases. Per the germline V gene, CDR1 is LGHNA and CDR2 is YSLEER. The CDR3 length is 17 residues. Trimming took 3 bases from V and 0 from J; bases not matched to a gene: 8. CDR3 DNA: TGCGCCAGCAGCCATGCTGCAGAGCGGGGGGGCTCCTACGAGCAGTACTTC. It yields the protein CASSHAAERGGSYEQYF.

In DNA form, the CDR3 reads TGTGCCATCAGGACCTCCGGGGACAGGGTCTACGAGCAGTACTTC. Protein: CAIRTSGDRVYEQYF. This chain uses TRBV10-3 with TRBJ2-7, with TRBD1 matching 9 bases. Unmatched junction bases numbered 9, after V lost 6 bases and J lost 3 bases. CDR3 length: 15 residues. Germline CDR1 is ENHRY and CDR2 is SYGVKD.

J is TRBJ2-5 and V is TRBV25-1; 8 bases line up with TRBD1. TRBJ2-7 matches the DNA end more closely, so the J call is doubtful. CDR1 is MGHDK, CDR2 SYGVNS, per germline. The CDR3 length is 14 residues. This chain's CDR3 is CASAPADRVSEQYF. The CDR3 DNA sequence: TGTGCCAGCGCACCGGCGGACAGGGTCTCCGAGCAGTACTTC.

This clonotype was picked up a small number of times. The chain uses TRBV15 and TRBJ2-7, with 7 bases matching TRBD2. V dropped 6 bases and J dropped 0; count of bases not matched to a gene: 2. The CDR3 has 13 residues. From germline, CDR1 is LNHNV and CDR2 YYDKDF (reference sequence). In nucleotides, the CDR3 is TGTGCCACCAGGGTAGCGGGCTCCTACGAGCAGTACTTC. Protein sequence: CATRVAGSYEQYF.

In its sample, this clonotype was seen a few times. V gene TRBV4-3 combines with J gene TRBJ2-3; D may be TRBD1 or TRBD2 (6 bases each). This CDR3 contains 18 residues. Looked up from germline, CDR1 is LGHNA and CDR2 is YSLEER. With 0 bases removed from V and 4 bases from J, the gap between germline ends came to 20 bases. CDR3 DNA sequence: TGCGCCAGCAGCCAAGACACACTTCCGGGGGCGCAGTCAGATACGCAGTATTTT. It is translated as CASSQDTLPGAQSDTQYF.

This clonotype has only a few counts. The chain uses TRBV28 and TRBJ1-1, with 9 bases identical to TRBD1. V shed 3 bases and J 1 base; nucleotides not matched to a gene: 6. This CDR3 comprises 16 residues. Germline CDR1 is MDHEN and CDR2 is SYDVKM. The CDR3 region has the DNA TGTGCCAGCAGTTTTTGGTCGGGACAGGGGAACACTGAAGCTTTCTTT. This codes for CASSFWSGQGNTEAFF.

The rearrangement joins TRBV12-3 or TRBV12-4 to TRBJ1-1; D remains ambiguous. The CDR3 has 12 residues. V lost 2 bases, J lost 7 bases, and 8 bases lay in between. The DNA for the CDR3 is TGTGCCAGCAGTTTATGGCCAAGTGAAGCTTTCTTT. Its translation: CASSLWPSEAFF.

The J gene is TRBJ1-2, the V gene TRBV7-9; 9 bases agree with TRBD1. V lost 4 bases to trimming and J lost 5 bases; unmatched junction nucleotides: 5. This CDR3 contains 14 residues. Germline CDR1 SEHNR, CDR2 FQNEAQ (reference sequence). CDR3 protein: CASSSDRGGYGYTF. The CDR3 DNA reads TGTGCCAGCAGCTCCGACAGGGGGGGTTATGGCTACACCTTC. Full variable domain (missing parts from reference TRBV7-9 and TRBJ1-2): DTGVSQNPRHKITKRGQNVTFRCDPISEHNRLYWYRQTLGQGPEFLTYFQNEAQLEKSRLLSDRFSAERPKGSFSTLEIQRTEQGDSAMYLCASSSDRGGYGYTFGSGTRLTVV.

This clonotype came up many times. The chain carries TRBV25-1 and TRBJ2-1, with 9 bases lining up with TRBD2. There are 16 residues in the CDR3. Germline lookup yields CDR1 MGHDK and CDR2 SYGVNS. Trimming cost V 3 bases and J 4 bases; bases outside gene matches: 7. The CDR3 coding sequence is TGTGCCAGCAGTGATCTTCTAGCGGGGTCTTACAATGAGCAGTTCTTC. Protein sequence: CASSDLLAGSYNEQFF. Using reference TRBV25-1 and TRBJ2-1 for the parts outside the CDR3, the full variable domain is EADIYQTPRYLVIGTGKKITLECSQTMGHDKMYWYQQDPGMELHLIHYSYGVNSTEKGDLSSESTVSRIRTEHFPLTLESARPSHTSQYLCASSDLLAGSYNEQFFGPGTRLTVL.

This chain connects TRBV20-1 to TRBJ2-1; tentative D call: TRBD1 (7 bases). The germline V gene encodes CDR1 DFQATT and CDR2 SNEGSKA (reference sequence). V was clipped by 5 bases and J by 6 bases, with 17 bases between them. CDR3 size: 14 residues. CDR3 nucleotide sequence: TGCAGTGCTCGGCGGGGACAGCTCTTCAATGAGCAGTTCTTC. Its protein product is CSARRGQLFNEQFF.

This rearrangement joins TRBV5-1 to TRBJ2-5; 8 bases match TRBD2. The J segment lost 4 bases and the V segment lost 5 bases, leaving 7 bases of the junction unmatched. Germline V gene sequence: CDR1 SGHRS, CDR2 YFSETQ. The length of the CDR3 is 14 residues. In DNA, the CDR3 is TGCGCCAGCAGAGGCGGGGGGACACGAGAGACCCAGTACTTC. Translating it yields CASRGGGTRETQYF.

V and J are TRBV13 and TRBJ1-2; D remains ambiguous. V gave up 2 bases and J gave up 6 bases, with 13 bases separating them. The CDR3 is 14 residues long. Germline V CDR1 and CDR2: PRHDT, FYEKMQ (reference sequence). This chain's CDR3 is CASSLNGQKDGYTF. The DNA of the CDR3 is TGTGCCAGCAGCTTAAATGGGCAGAAGGATGGCTACACCTTC.

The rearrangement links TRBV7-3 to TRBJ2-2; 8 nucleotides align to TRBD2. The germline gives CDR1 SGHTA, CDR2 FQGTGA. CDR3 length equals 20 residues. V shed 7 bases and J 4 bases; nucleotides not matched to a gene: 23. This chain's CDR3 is CASTPLATSGSGGGTGELFF. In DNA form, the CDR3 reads TGTGCCAGCACCCCCTTGGCCACATCGGGGAGCGGGGGAGGCACCGGGGAGCTGTTTTTT. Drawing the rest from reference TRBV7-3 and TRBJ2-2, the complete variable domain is GAGVSQTPSNKVTEKGKYVELRCDPISGHTALYWYRQSLGQGPEFLIYFQGTGAADDSGLPNDRFFAVRPEGSVSTLKIQRTERGDSAVYLCASTPLATSGSGGGTGELFFGEGSRLTVL.

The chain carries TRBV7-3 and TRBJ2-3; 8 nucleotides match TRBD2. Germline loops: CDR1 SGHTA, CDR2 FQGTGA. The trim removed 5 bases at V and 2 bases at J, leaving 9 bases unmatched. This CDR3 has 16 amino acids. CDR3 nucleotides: TGTGCCAGCAGCGAATCCGGGGGGGCCTTCACAGATACGCAGTATTTT. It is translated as CASSESGGAFTDTQYF.

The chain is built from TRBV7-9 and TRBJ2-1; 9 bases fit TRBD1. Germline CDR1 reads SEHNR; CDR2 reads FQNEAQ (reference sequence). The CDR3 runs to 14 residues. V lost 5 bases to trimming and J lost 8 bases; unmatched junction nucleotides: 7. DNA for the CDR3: TGTGCCAGCAGCATCGGGACAGGGAAGCATGAGCAGTTCTTC. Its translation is CASSIGTGKHEQFF.

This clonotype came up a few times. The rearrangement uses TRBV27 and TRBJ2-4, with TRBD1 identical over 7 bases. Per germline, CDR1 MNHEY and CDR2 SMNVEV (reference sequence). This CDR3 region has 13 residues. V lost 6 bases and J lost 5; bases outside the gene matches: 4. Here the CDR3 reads CASRSGQQNIQYF. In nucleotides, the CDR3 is TGTGCCAGCAGATCGGGACAGCAAAACATTCAGTACTTC.

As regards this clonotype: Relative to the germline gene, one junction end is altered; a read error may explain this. The CDR3 DNA reads as TGTGCCAGCACCTTAGACAGCGGGGTGACGACGCAGTATTTT. Encoded protein: CASTLDSGVTTQYF. The V and J genes are TRBV11-2 and TRBJ2-3; 7 nucleotides match TRBD2. Looked up from germline, CDR1 is SGHAT and CDR2 is FQNNGV. This CDR3 has 14 residues.

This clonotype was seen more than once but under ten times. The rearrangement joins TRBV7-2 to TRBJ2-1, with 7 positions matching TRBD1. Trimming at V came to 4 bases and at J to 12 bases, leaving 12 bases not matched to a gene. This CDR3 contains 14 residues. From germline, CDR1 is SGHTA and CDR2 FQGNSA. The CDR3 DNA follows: TGTGCCAGCAGCTCATTACAGGGGAGTCGTGGGCAGTTCTTC. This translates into CASSSLQGSRGQFF. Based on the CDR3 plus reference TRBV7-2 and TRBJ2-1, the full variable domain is GAGVSQSPSNKVTEKGKDVELRCDPISGHTALYWYRQSLGQGLEFLIYFQGNSAPDKSGLPSDRFSAERTGGSVSTLTIQRTQQEDSAVYLCASSSLQGSRGQFFGPGTRLTVL.

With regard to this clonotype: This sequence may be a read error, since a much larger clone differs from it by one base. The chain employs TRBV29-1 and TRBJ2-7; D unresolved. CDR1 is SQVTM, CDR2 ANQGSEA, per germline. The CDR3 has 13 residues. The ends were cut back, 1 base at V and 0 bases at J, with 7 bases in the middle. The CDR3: CSVEVMRSYEQYF. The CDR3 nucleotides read TGCAGCGTTGAAGTAATGCGCTCCTACGAGCAGTACTTC.

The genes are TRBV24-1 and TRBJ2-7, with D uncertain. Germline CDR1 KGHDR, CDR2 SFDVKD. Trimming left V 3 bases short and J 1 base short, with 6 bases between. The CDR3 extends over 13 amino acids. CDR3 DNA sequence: TGTGCCACCAGTGATAATAATTCCTACGAGCAGTACTTC. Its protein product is CATSDNNSYEQYF.

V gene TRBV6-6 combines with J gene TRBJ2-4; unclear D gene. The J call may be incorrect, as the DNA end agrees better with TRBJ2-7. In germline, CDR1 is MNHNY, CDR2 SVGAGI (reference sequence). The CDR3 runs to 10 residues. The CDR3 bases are TGTGCCAGCATCCTCTACGAGCAGTACTTC. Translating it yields CASILYEQYF.